This section outlines one TCR beta chain sequence together with its context. Repertoires were generated with immunoSEQ multiplex PCR, while TCRdb's copy carries only in-frame clones and drops some. The table has approximately 140,000 clones, roughly 82% seen once; the top ten hold roughly 2.2%. The sample is drawn from a study of blood T cell repertoires in COVID-19. Study summary: COVID-19 samples, acute and convalescent, were from the United States, Italy and Spain.

Germline V CDR1 and CDR2: SGHTA, FQGNSA. The CDR3 loop spans 13 amino acids. Trimming pared 2 bases from V and 5 bases from J, leaving 9 bases between. V is TRBV7-2 and J is TRBJ2-5; no definite D call. The sequencing input was peripheral blood. This clonotype was sampled from a man in his 70s with acute or convalescent COVID-19. The CDR3: CASSLNSRETQYF. For the CDR3, the DNA is TGTGCCAGCAGCTTAAACTCGAGGGAGACCCAGTACTTC.